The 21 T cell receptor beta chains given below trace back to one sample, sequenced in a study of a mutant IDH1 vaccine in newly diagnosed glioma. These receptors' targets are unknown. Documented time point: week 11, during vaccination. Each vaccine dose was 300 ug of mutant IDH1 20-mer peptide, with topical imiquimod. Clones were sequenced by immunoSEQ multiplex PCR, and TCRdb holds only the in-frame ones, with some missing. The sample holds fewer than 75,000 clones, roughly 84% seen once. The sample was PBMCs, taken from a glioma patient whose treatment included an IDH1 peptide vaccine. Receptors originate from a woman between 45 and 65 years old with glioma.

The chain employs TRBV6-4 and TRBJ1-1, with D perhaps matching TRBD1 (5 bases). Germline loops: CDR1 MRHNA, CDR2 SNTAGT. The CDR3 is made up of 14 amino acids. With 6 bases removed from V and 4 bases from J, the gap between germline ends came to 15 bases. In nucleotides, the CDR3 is TGTGCCAGCAGCCCGACGAGTGGGGGCACTGAAGCTTTCTTT. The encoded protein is CASSPTSGGTEAFF.

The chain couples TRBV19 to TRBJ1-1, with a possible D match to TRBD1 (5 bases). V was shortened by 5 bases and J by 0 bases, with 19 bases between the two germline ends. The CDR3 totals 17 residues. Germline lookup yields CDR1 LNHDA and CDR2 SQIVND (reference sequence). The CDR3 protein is CASSRMGLTAVNTEAFF. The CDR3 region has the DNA TGTGCCAGTAGTCGAATGGGGTTGACAGCCGTGAACACTGAAGCTTTCTTT.

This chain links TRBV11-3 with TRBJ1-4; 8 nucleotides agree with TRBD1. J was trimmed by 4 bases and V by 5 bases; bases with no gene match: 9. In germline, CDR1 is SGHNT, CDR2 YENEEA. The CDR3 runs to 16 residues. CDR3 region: CASSLMDRVDNEKLFF. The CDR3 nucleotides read TGTGCCAGCAGCCTAATGGACAGGGTGGATAATGAAAAACTGTTTTTT. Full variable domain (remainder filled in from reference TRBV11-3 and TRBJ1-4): EAGVVQSPRYKIIEKKQPVAFWCNPISGHNTLYWYLQNLGQGPELLIRYENEEAVDDSQLPKDRFSAERLKGVDSTLKIQPAELGDSAVYLCASSLMDRVDNEKLFFGSGTQLSVL.

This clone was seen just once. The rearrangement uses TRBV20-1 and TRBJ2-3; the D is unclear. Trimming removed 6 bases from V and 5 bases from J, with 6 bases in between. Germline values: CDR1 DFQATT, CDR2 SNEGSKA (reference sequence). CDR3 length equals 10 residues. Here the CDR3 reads CSAYLDTQYF. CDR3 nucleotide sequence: TGCAGTGCCTACCTAGATACGCAGTATTTT.

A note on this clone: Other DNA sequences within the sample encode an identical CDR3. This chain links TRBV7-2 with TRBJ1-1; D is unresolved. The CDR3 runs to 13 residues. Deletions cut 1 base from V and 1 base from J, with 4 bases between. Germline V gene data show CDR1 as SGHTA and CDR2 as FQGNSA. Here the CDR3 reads CASSLGRNTEAFF. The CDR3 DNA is TGTGCCAGCAGCTTAGGCAGGAACACTGAAGCTTTCTTT.

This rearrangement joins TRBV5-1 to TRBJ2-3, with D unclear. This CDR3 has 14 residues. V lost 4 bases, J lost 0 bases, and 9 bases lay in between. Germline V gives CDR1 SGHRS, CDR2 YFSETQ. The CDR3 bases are TGCGCCAGCAGCGATACTTCTAGCACAGATACGCAGTATTTT. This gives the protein CASSDTSSTDTQYF.

CDR3 nucleotide sequence: TGCGCCAGCGCTGTAGAGTATTCTGGAAACACCATATATTTT. Translating gives CASAVEYSGNTIYF. The chain is built from TRBV5-1 and TRBJ1-3; no clear D. Germline values: CDR1 SGHRS, CDR2 YFSETQ. V was shortened by 7 bases and J by 1 base, with 12 bases between the two germline ends. The CDR3 loop spans 14 amino acids.

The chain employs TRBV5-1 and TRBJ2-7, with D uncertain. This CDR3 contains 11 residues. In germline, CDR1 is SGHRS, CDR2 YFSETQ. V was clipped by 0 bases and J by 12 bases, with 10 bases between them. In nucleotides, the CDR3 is TGCGCCAGCAGCTTGGGCCCTCTCCGGTACTTC. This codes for CASSLGPLRYF.

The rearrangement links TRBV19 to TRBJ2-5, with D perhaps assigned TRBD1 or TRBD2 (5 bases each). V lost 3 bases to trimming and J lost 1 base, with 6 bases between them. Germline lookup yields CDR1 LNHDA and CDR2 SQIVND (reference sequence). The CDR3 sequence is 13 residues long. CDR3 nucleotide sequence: TGTGCCAGTAGTATGGGGGTCCAAGAGACCCAGTACTTC. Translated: CASSMGVQETQYF.

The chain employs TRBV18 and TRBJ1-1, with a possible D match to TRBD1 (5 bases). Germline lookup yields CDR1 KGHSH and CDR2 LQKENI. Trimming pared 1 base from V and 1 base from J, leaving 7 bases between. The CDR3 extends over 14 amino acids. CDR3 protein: CASSPRGGNTEAFF. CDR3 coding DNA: TGTGCCAGCTCACCACGGGGCGGGAACACTGAAGCTTTCTTT.

The CDR3 DNA reads as TGTGCCAGCAGTCGGGACTCCGGGGGGACTGAAGCTTTCTTT. It codes for CASSRDSGGTEAFF. The gene calls are TRBV2 and TRBJ1-1; perhaps TRBD1 as D (5 bases). Germline CDR1 reads SNHLY; CDR2 reads FYNNEI. This CDR3 is 14 amino acids long. V lost 5 bases, J lost 5 bases, and 15 bases lay in between.

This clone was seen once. The CDR3 reads CSVVGGSSGNTIYF. CDR3 nucleotide sequence: TGCAGCGTTGTAGGAGGTTCCTCTGGAAACACCATATATTTT. This sequence joins TRBV29-1 and TRBJ1-3, with D hard to call. V lost 4 bases, J lost 0 bases, and 10 bases lay in between. The CDR3 contains 14 residues. In germline, CDR1 is SQVTM, CDR2 ANQGSEA. Full variable domain (remainder filled in from reference TRBV29-1 and TRBJ1-3): SAVISQKPSRDICQRGTSLTIQCQVDSQVTMMFWYRQQPGQSLTLIATANQGSEATYESGFVIDKFPISRPNLTFSTLTVSNMSPEDSSIYLCSVVGGSSGNTIYFGEGSWLTVV.

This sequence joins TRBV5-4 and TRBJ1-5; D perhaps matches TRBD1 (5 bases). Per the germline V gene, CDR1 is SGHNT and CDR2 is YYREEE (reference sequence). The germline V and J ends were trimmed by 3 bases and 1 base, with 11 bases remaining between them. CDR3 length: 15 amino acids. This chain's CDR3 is CASSSFGGSNQPQHF. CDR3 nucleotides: TGTGCCAGCAGCTCTTTCGGGGGGAGCAATCAGCCCCAGCATTTT.

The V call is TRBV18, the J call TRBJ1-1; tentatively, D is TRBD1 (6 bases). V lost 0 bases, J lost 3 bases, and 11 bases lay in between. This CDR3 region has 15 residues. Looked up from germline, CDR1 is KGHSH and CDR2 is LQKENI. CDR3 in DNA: TGTGCCAGCTCACCACCACAGGGATCGTACACTGAAGCTTTCTTT. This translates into CASSPPQGSYTEAFF.

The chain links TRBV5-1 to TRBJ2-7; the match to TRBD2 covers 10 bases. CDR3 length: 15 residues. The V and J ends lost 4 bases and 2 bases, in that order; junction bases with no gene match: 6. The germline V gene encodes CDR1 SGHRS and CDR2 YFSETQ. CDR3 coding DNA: TGCGCCAGCAGCCCACGGACTAGCGGTCCCTACGAGCAGTACTTC. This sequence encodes CASSPRTSGPYEQYF.

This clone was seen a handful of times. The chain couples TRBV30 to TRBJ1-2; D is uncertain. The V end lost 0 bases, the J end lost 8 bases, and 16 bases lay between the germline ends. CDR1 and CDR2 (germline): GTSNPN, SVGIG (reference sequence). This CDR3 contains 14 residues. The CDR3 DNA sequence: TGTGCCTGGAGTGTACTAGGGCAGCGAGTGGGCTACACCTTC. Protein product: CAWSVLGQRVGYTF.

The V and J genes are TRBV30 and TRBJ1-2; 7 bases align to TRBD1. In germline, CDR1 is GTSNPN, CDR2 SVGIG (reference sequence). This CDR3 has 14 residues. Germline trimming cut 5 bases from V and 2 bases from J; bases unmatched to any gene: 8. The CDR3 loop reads CAWDGGRGNYGYTF. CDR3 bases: TGTGCCTGGGACGGCGGCAGGGGGAACTATGGCTACACCTTC.

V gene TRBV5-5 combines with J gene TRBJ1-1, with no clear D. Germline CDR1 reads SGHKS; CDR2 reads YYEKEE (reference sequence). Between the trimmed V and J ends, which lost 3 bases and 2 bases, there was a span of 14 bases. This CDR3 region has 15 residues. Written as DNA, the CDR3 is TGTGCCAGCAGCTCCCGGGGAGGTGCTAACACTGAAGCTTTCTTT. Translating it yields CASSSRGGANTEAFF.

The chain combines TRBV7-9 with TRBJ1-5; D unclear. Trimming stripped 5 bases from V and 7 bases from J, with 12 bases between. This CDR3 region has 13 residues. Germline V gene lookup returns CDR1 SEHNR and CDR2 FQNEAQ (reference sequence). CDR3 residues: CASSPSSGQPQHF. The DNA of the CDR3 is TGTGCCAGCAGCCCCTCGTCGGGGCAGCCCCAGCATTTT.

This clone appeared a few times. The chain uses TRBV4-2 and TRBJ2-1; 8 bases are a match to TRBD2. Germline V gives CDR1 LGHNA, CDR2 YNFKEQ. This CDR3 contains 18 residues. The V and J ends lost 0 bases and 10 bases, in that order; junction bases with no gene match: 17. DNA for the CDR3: TGTGCCAGCAGCCAAGATCTGAGCGGGGGCCTTTCAGCGGAAGAGCAGTTCTTC. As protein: CASSQDLSGGLSAEEQFF.

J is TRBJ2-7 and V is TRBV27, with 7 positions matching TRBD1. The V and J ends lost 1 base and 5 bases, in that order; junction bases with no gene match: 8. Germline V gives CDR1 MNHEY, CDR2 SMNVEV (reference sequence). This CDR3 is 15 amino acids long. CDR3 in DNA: TGTGCCAGCAGTTTATGGGTAGGGGGCGCCAACGAGCAGTACTTC. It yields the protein CASSLWVGGANEQYF.